The T cell receptor beta chain under discussion was sequenced for a study of molecular identifiers for immune sequencing clone quantification. Study-wide points: Clonotypes surpassing 20 RNA copies contained over 98% of effector molecules, versus under 1% in naive cells. Sizes of clones that are highly expanded could be underestimated (if identical TCR molecules share a barcode).

Each CDR3 protein gets one entry after TCRdb re-called the PCR reads with MiXCR. Altogether just under 65,000 distinct CDR3 sequences are present, about a sixth being singletons, with the ten largest covering under 1.5%. In the sort, naive CD8 T cells were defined as CD8+CD4-CCR7+CD45RA+. This clonotype was seen ten or more times. Its antigen is unknown. The sequenced sample consisted of naive CD8+ T cells from blood, with Jurkat cell RNA spiked in. Subset specified: FACS-sorted CD8+CD4-CCR7+CD45RA+ naive T cells. This clonotype was obtained from a human donor in good health. Some libraries in this study had Jurkat cell RNA spiked in.

The CDR3 coding sequence is TGCAGCGTTGGTGCAGGGGTACCGGATGGCTACACCTTC. Protein: CSVGAGVPDGYTF. V is TRBV29-1 and J is TRBJ1-2, with D perhaps matching TRBD1 (6 bases). With 4 bases removed from V and 6 bases from J, the gap between germline ends came to 15 bases. Germline V gives CDR1 SQVTM, CDR2 ANQGSEA. This CDR3 region has 13 residues. Variable domain in full (rest from reference TRBV29-1 and TRBJ1-2): SAVISQKPSRDICQRGTSLTIQCQVDSQVTMMFWYRQQPGQSLTLIATANQGSEATYESGFVIDKFPISRPNLTFSTLTVSNMSPEDSSIYLCSVGAGVPDGYTFGSGTRLTVV.